The 9 T cell receptor beta chains below come from one sample, sequenced in a study of blood T cells in healthy people across ages. It was with a sample-barcoded 5' primer and a J-beta primer mix that a second PCR of roughly 6 to 12 cycles was run. In TCRdb, the 5' RACE reads were re-called with MiXCR into one record per CDR3 protein. The sample includes approximately 960,000 distinct CDR3 sequences, almost 30% seen only once; the top ten take about 10%. This same sample was also taken into another study, of T cells of mothers and their children.

The sample comprised blood. The source is a woman between 40 and 50 years old in good health.

This clonotype has more than one count but fewer than ten. The chain employs TRBV6-2 or TRBV6-3 and TRBJ1-1, with TRBD1 matching 8 bases. V lost 8 bases and J lost 3; bases outside the gene matches: 11. The CDR3 runs 15 residues. The germline V gene encodes CDR1 MNHEY and CDR2 SVGEGT. The CDR3 DNA is TGTGCCAGCTCGAGGACAGGGTATTCAGACACTGAAGCTTTCTTT. This codes for CASSRTGYSDTEAFF.

This clonotype was detected only a few times. CDR3 protein: CASSQENQGAIATEAFF. The CDR3, as DNA: TGTGCCAGCAGCCAAGAAAATCAGGGGGCGATTGCCACTGAAGCTTTCTTT. The chain couples TRBV4-2 to TRBJ1-1; 8 bases map to TRBD1. Trimming took 0 bases from V and 4 from J; bases not matched to a gene: 10. The CDR3 has 17 amino acids. Germline V CDR1 and CDR2: LGHNA, YNFKEQ.

Notes on this clonotype: A much larger clone differs from this one at a single base, so this may be a read error. J is TRBJ1-6 and V is TRBV12-3 or TRBV12-4; 8 bases are shared with TRBD1. CDR3 length equals 16 residues. V trimming: 3 bases; J trimming: 7 bases; junction bases outside the gene matches: 8. The CDR3 nucleotides are TGTGCCAGCAGTTTGAAGGCAGGGGGCGCGAATTCACCCCTCCACTTT. It specifies CASSLKAGGANSPLHF.

This chain uses TRBV12-3 or TRBV12-4 with TRBJ1-1; the match to TRBD1 covers 7 bases. Losses at the gene ends were 6 bases for V and 7 bases for J; bases not matched to a gene: 8. The CDR3 is made up of 13 amino acids. The CDR3 nucleotides read TGTGCCAGCAGGCCAGGGGGAACCCTTGAAGCTTTCTTT. Translated, it gives CASRPGGTLEAFF.

The chain couples TRBV7-2 to TRBJ1-1, with 11 nucleotides matching TRBD1. The CDR3 is 13 residues long. V was pared by 5 bases and J by 9 bases, with 5 bases of the junction left unmatched. Germline CDR1 reads SGHTA; CDR2 reads FQGNSA. The CDR3 DNA reads TGTGCCAGCAGCCCGGGACAGGGGGGTAAAGCTTTCTTT. Translation: CASSPGQGGKAFF.

About this clonotype itself: This may come from a read error, since a much larger clone is one base off. This chain joins TRBV20-1 and TRBJ2-4; D is ambiguous. V was trimmed by 3 bases and J by 15 bases, leaving 21 bases between them. There are 13 residues in the CDR3. Germline CDR1 is DFQATT and CDR2 is SNEGSKA (reference sequence). The CDR3 loop is CSARDPRAYERYF. The CDR3 coding sequence is TGCAGTGCTAGGGACCCCCGGGCCTACGAGCGGTACTTC.

This clonotype was recorded at least ten times. The rearrangement joins TRBV4-3 to TRBJ2-1, with 7 bases matching TRBD1. Germline lookup yields CDR1 LGHNA and CDR2 YSLEER. This CDR3 is 15 amino acids long. J lost 6 bases, V lost 0 bases, and 5 bases had no gene match. The CDR3 spells CASSQEDRASNEQFF. CDR3 in DNA: TGCGCCAGCAGCCAAGAAGACAGGGCGTCCAATGAGCAGTTCTTC.

As concerns this clonotype: With a much larger clone just one base away, this may be a read error. V usage is TRBV28 and J usage is TRBJ2-1; 8 nucleotides align to TRBD2. CDR3 length: 15 residues. V lost 5 bases to trimming and J lost 5 bases; unmatched junction nucleotides: 8. CDR1 MDHEN and CDR2 SYDVKM come from the germline V gene. The CDR3 bases are TGTGCCAGCAGTCACGGGGGGGGTAACAACAATGAGCAGTTCTTC. This codes for CASSHGGGNNNEQFF.

This clonotype has a count of ten or more. V is TRBV20-1 and J is TRBJ1-2; D gene unclear. The V end was cut by 3 bases, the J end by 4 bases, with 12 bases between. The CDR3 sequence is 13 residues long. Germline CDR1 is DFQATT and CDR2 is SNEGSKA (reference sequence). The CDR3 nucleotides read TGCAGTGCTAGTGGCCAAACAGCCTATGGCTACACCTTC. Protein sequence: CSASGQTAYGYTF.